Listed here are 18 T cell receptor beta chains from one sample, sequenced in a study of OX40 agonist ivuxolimab in advanced cancers. Generated by immunoSEQ multiplex PCR, the TCRdb table keeps only in-frame clones and is missing some. This table has more than 50,000 clones, about 88% appearing once. Sequencing was performed on CD4+ or CD8+ T cells sorted from blood, taken in a trial of the OX40 agonist ivuxolimab. The receptors come from an adult with an advanced solid tumor such as melanoma, head and neck, liver or kidney cancer.

The rearrangement joins TRBV2 to TRBJ2-1; perhaps TRBD1 as D (5 bases). Trimming shortened V by 6 bases and J by 5 bases, and 17 bases separated the two germline ends. This CDR3 contains 15 residues. Germline CDR1 is SNHLY and CDR2 is FYNNEI. The CDR3: CASRERVAGNNEQFF. As DNA, the CDR3 is TGTGCCAGCAGAGAAAGGGTGGCAGGGAACAATGAGCAGTTCTTC.

The CDR3 sequence: CASSVRDYGYTF. The CDR3 DNA sequence: TGTGCCAGCAGTGTTCGCGACTATGGCTACACCTTC. This chain joins TRBV2 and TRBJ1-2; D remains unclear. Germline V gene sequence: CDR1 SNHLY, CDR2 FYNNEI. The length of the CDR3 is 12 residues. With 4 bases removed from V and 3 bases from J, the gap between germline ends came to 6 bases. The complete variable domain, with remaining parts taken from reference TRBV2 and TRBJ1-2, reads EPEVTQTPSHQVTQMGQEVILRCVPISNHLYFYWYRQILGQKVEFLVSFYNNEISEKSEIFDDQFSVERPDGSNFTLKIRSTKLEDSAMYFCASSVRDYGYTFGSGTRLTVV.

This clone appeared once. The chain combines TRBV5-4 with TRBJ2-7; 9 bases are a match to TRBD2. J was trimmed by 4 bases and V by 4 bases; bases with no gene match: 12. Germline-derived CDR1 and CDR2 are SGHNT and YYREEE (reference sequence). The CDR3 is 16 amino acids. CDR3 DNA sequence: TGTGCCAGCAGCCTTCGGAGGGCTAGCGGGAAGTACGAGCAGTACTTC. Translated, it gives CASSLRRASGKYEQYF.

The table lists this clone with a count of one. The rearrangement links TRBV5-6 to TRBJ1-2; D not resolved. Between the trimmed V and J ends, which lost 1 base and 8 bases, there was a span of 15 bases. The CDR3 consists of 14 residues. Per germline, CDR1 SGHDT and CDR2 YYEEEE. CDR3 amino acids: CASSLRSPPQGYTF. The CDR3 DNA reads as TGTGCCAGCAGCTTGCGGTCCCCCCCGCAGGGCTACACCTTC.

The gene calls are TRBV19 and TRBJ2-5; D is unclear. Trimming took 3 bases from V and 5 from J, leaving 16 bases between them. Germline CDR1 LNHDA, CDR2 SQIVND (reference sequence). The length of the CDR3 is 15 residues. DNA of the CDR3: TGTGCCAGTAGTATCTGGTCAAACACCCAGGAGACCCAGTACTTC. This gives the protein CASSIWSNTQETQYF.

The J gene is TRBJ2-1, the V gene TRBV5-4, with D uncertain. Germline CDR1 and CDR2: SGHNT and YYREEE (reference sequence). Trimming removed 0 bases at V and 0 bases at J, with 16 bases between. The CDR3 contains 18 residues. Written as DNA, the CDR3 is TGTGCCAGCAGCTTGGCCGGTGGCGGCAGATACTCCTACAATGAGCAGTTCTTC. Its protein product is CASSLAGGGRYSYNEQFF.

The rearrangement links TRBV7-8 to TRBJ2-7; the D gene is possibly TRBD2 (6 bases). Germline CDR1 and CDR2: SGHVS and FQNEAQ. Trimming stripped 0 bases from V and 1 base from J, with 10 bases between. The CDR3 has 15 residues. CDR3 in DNA: TGTGCCAGCAGCTTAGCCGAGCGGGCATCCTACGAGCAGTACTTC. Its protein is CASSLAERASYEQYF. Combining the CDR3 with reference TRBV7-8 and TRBJ2-7 gives the whole variable domain GAGVSQSPRYKVAKRGQDVALRCDPISGHVSLFWYQQALGQGPEFLTYFQNEAQLDKSGLPSDRFFAERPEGSVSTLKIQRTQQEDSAVYLCASSLAERASYEQYFGPGTRLTVT.

This clone has only a few counts. The rearrangement links TRBV2 to TRBJ1-1; 7 nucleotides line up with TRBD1. CDR1 is SNHLY and CDR2 is FYNNEI in the germline V gene. V shed 7 bases and J 4 bases; nucleotides not matched to a gene: 3. The CDR3 has 12 amino acids. In DNA form, the CDR3 reads TGTGCCAGCAAATCAGGGGGCACTGAAGCTTTCTTT. Its translation is CASKSGGTEAFF.

The rearrangement links TRBV2 to TRBJ2-6; D possibly corresponds to TRBD1 (6 bases). Trimming stripped 4 bases from V and 0 bases from J, with 7 bases between. The CDR3 consists of 15 residues. Germline CDR1 reads SNHLY; CDR2 reads FYNNEI. The CDR3 reads CASSGQVSGANVLTF. The CDR3 bases are TGTGCCAGCAGTGGACAGGTCTCTGGGGCCAACGTCCTGACTTTC.

The J gene is TRBJ1-6, the V gene TRBV30; the D gene is possibly TRBD1 (5 bases). The V and J ends lost 5 bases and 2 bases respectively, with 10 bases between them. The CDR3 loop spans 14 amino acids. The germline gives CDR1 GTSNPN, CDR2 SVGIG (reference sequence). CDR3 loop: CAWSRDAYNSPLHF. CDR3 DNA sequence: TGTGCCTGGTCGCGGGACGCCTATAATTCACCCCTCCACTTT.

This clone was seen once. V and J are TRBV7-2 and TRBJ1-3, with D possibly matching TRBD1 (5 bases). The CDR3 runs 17 residues. The V gene lost 1 base and the J gene lost 0 bases, with 13 bases spanning the gap. Per the germline V gene, CDR1 is SGHTA and CDR2 is FQGNSA. The CDR3 sequence is CASSLESGSGSGNTIYF. Written as DNA, the CDR3 is TGTGCCAGCAGCTTAGAGTCAGGGTCGGGCTCTGGAAACACCATATATTTT.

About this clone itself: A clone one base away is much larger, so this may be a read error. The genes are TRBV4-2 and TRBJ1-2, with D unresolved. CDR1 and CDR2 from the germline V gene are LGHNA and YNFKEQ. CDR3 length equals 15 residues. V was clipped by 3 bases and J by 4 bases, with 15 bases between them. CDR3 sequence (DNA): TGTGCCAGCAGCCATAAAGGAAGCATAGTCTATGGCTACACCTTC. Translating it yields CASSHKGSIVYGYTF.

The chain joins TRBV11-2 to TRBJ1-1; a possible D gene is TRBD1 (6 bases). Per the germline V gene, CDR1 is SGHAT and CDR2 is FQNNGV. V lost 2 bases and J lost 8, with 15 bases in between. This CDR3 comprises 14 residues. The CDR3 DNA follows: TGTGCCAGCAGCTTAAGTGGAGGACAGACCGAAGCTTTCTTT. Translation: CASSLSGGQTEAFF. The complete variable domain, with remaining parts taken from reference TRBV11-2 and TRBJ1-1, reads EAGVAQSPRYKIIEKRQSVAFWCNPISGHATLYWYQQILGQGPKLLIQFQNNGVVDDSQLPKDRFSAERLKGVDSTLKIQPAKLEDSAVYLCASSLSGGQTEAFFGQGTRLTVV.

In this sample, this clone turned up a few times. This chain links TRBV5-1 with TRBJ2-1; D is unclear. The CDR3 length is 13 residues. CDR1 is SGHRS and CDR2 is YFSETQ in the germline V gene. V was cut by 4 bases and J by 0 bases, with 5 bases left in between. CDR3 residues: CASSTSSYNEQFF. CDR3 nucleotide sequence: TGCGCCAGCAGCACGAGCTCCTACAATGAGCAGTTCTTC.

The rearrangement links TRBV2 to TRBJ2-1; 8 bases align to TRBD2. CDR3 length: 17 amino acids. The V gene's germline CDR1 is SNHLY and CDR2 FYNNEI. Trimming took 2 bases from V and 4 from J; bases not matched to a gene: 10. The CDR3 sequence: CASSEPPGREGYNEQFF. The CDR3 DNA follows: TGTGCCAGCAGTGAACCTCCGGGACGGGAGGGGTACAATGAGCAGTTCTTC.

This chain joins TRBV7-3 and TRBJ2-1; D might be TRBD1 (5 bases). V was shortened by 1 base and J by 6 bases, with 10 bases between the two germline ends. The CDR3 has 14 residues. The germline V gene has CDR1 SGHTA and CDR2 FQGTGA. CDR3 residues: CASSLMRRGNEQFF. The CDR3 nucleotides are TGTGCCAGCAGCTTAATGCGTAGGGGCAATGAGCAGTTCTTC.

The genes are TRBV28 and TRBJ1-2; TRBD1 might be the D (6 bases). The CDR3 contains 13 residues. Trimming left V 10 bases short and J 2 bases short, with 14 bases between. From germline, CDR1 is MDHEN and CDR2 SYDVKM. The CDR3 nucleotides are TGTGCCATCCAGGACAGTTTCAACTATGGCTACACCTTC. Protein product: CAIQDSFNYGYTF.

The chain has TRBV29-1 and TRBJ1-4; D possibly corresponds to TRBD1 (6 bases). Germline CDR1 reads SQVTM; CDR2 reads ANQGSEA. There are 12 residues in the CDR3. V was cut by 2 bases and J by 10 bases, with 11 bases left in between. This CDR3 is CSVERGGGKLFF. The CDR3 nucleotides read TGCAGCGTTGAAAGGGGGGGAGGAAAACTGTTTTTT.